The clone carrying this TCR beta chain was detected only a few times. Its specificity is unknown. The CDR3 length is 14 residues. Germline-derived CDR1 and CDR2 are SGHTA and FQGNSA. The ends lost 3 bases at V and 4 bases at J; junction bases unmatched: 4. Amplified TCR beta CDR3 regions came from RNA transcripts. The primer set for the first-round RT-PCR of the TCR CDR3 was HTBI. One entry per CDR3 protein, called by TCRdb with MiXCR from the multiplex PCR reads. The table lists 300,000 to 450,000 distinct CDR3 sequences, more than 12% of them singletons. The data are from a study of T cells in Graves' hyperthyroidism and ophthalmopathy. General observations from the study: Stable hyperthyroidism was told apart from ophthalmopathy by a model built on 13 V-J features.

A patient was excluded if there was uncontrolled infection, other autoimmune disease, pregnancy or lactation. The sequencing sample was made of blood. This sequence originates from a woman aged 25 to 39 with Graves' ophthalmopathy. V and J are TRBV7-2 and TRBJ1-2, with 8 bases aligning to TRBD1. The CDR3 loop is CASSFPGTGYGYTF. As DNA, the CDR3 is TGTGCCAGCAGCTTCCCCGGGACAGGCTATGGCTACACCTTC.